This TCR beta chain was sequenced for a study of shared clonotypes between healthy human individuals. The wider study: Three plates were used per donor for CD4 naive, three for CD4 memory, two for CD8 naive and one for CD8 memory.

Naive CD8 cells lacked CD45RO and underwent positive selection for CCR7, leaving out terminally differentiated effector memory CD45RA+ cells. Profiling relied on immunoSEQ multiplex PCR, and the TCRdb table lists in-frame clones only, not all of them. The sample records some 800,000 clones, 80% to 95% being singletons. Germline assignment: CDR1 SGHTA and CDR2 FQGTGA. The CDR3 sequence is 16 residues long. J gave up 3 bases and V 5 bases, and 6 bases lay outside the gene matches. This clonotype originated in a man between 25 and 39 years old in good health. The material sequenced was naive CD8+ T cells sorted from blood. The gene calls are TRBV7-3 and TRBJ2-1, with TRBD2 identical over 11 bases. CDR3 DNA: TGTGCCAGCAGCCCACTAGCGGGAGATAACTACAATGAGCAGTTCTTC. It translates to CASSPLAGDNYNEQFF.